These 28 T cell receptor beta chains share one sample of origin, sequenced in a study of cytomegalovirus exposure and HLA in healthy donors. In the PCR, 60 Vbeta and 13 Jbeta primers were used. The data were produced by immunoSEQ multiplex PCR, yet TCRdb's version contains in-frame clones alone and is incomplete. Of 200,000 to 250,000 clones detected, 85% to 90% appear once; the ten largest clones hold 1% to 1.5%. Sequencing was carried out using PBMCs. The source of these receptors is a human donor in good health.

V gene TRBV10-2 combines with J gene TRBJ2-5, with 8 bases that match TRBD2. The assigned J gene may be wrong: the sequence end matches TRBJ2-7 better. This CDR3 region has 16 residues. The germline gives CDR1 WSHSY, CDR2 SAAADI. This chain's CDR3 is CASSETSGIKPYEQYF. CDR3 nucleotide sequence: TGCGCCAGCAGTGAGACTAGCGGAATAAAACCCTACGAGCAGTACTTC.

This chain connects TRBV13 to TRBJ2-5; TRBD1 matches at 7 bases. This CDR3 comprises 14 residues. Trimming at V came to 4 bases and at J to 4 bases, leaving 6 bases not matched to a gene. CDR1 and CDR2 from the germline V gene are PRHDT and FYEKMQ (reference sequence). In DNA form, the CDR3 reads TGTGCCAGCAGCTCACGGGCAGGGGGAGAGACCCAGTACTTC. Amino acids: CASSSRAGGETQYF.

As for this clone: Other DNA sequences in this specimen translate into the identical CDR3. The chain carries TRBV4-1 and TRBJ2-3; possibly TRBD1 for D (6 bases). CDR1 and CDR2 (germline): MGHRA, YSYEKL. The CDR3 has 16 residues. V lost 0 bases, J lost 3 bases, and 13 bases lay in between. Written as DNA, the CDR3 is TGCGCCAGCAGCCAAGAACAGGGAAAAAGGACAGATACGCAGTATTTT. It codes for CASSQEQGKRTDTQYF.

The chain has TRBV7-9 and TRBJ1-2; 9 bases agree with TRBD1. The CDR3 covers 15 residues. Germline-derived CDR1 and CDR2 are SEHNR and FQNEAQ (reference sequence). V lost 5 bases, J lost 7 bases, and 11 bases stayed unmatched. CDR3 residues: CASSAWDRVSGGYTF. CDR3 coding DNA: TGTGCCAGCAGCGCCTGGGACAGGGTGTCCGGTGGCTACACCTTC.

The V and J genes are TRBV29-1 and TRBJ1-1, with 11 bases fitting TRBD1. The CDR3 totals 14 residues. J was trimmed by 5 bases and V by 6 bases; bases with no gene match: 8. Germline CDR1 reads SQVTM; CDR2 reads ANQGSEA. CDR3 bases: TGCAGCGTCGCCGCGGGACAGGGGGGAACTGAAGCTTTCTTT. Protein: CSVAAGQGGTEAFF.

The rearrangement uses TRBV25-1 and TRBJ1-1; the D gene is possibly TRBD1 (6 bases). The germline V and J ends were trimmed by 6 bases and 9 bases, with 11 bases remaining between them. Germline-derived CDR1 and CDR2 are MGHDK and SYGVNS. The CDR3 has 11 amino acids. CDR3 sequence (DNA): TGTGCCAGCAGGGGGGCATTACAAGCTTTCTTT. It translates to CASRGALQAFF. Full variable domain (missing parts from reference TRBV25-1 and TRBJ1-1): EADIYQTPRYLVIGTGKKITLECSQTMGHDKMYWYQQDPGMELHLIHYSYGVNSTEKGDLSSESTVSRIRTEHFPLTLESARPSHTSQYLCASRGALQAFFGQGTRLTVV.

J is TRBJ2-7 and V is TRBV5-1; tentatively, D is TRBD2 (7 bases). Trimming stripped 6 bases from V and 4 bases from J, with 20 bases between. CDR1 SGHRS and CDR2 YFSETQ come from the germline V gene. The CDR3 contains 15 residues. The CDR3 nucleotides read TGCGCCAGCACGTCCAGGGGAGGGGGAATATACGAGCAGTACTTC. It is translated as CASTSRGGGIYEQYF.

The chain joins TRBV6-1 to TRBJ2-2; TRBD1 might be the D (6 bases). The germline V gene has CDR1 MNHNS and CDR2 SASEGT. CDR3 length equals 14 residues. V was cut by 6 bases and J by 7 bases, with 15 bases left in between. The CDR3 is CASRKLQGSGELFF. CDR3 nucleotides: TGTGCCAGCAGAAAGCTACAGGGAAGCGGGGAGCTGTTTTTT.

The CDR3 region is CASTPTGGTGELFF. CDR3 nucleotide sequence: TGTGCCAGCACCCCAACAGGGGGGACCGGGGAGCTGTTTTTT. The chain is built from TRBV27 and TRBJ2-2; 8 bases line up with TRBD1. The CDR3 sequence is 14 residues long. Germline CDR1 reads MNHEY; CDR2 reads SMNVEV (reference sequence). V shed 7 bases, J shed 5 bases, and the junction held 6 bases outside the gene matches.

V is TRBV2 and J is TRBJ2-1; maybe TRBD2 (6 bases). Trimming shortened V by 6 bases and J by 0 bases, and 12 bases separated the two germline ends. CDR1 is SNHLY, CDR2 FYNNEI, per germline. The length of the CDR3 is 15 residues. The CDR3 bases are TGTGCCAGCAGCTTAGCGGAAAGCTCCTACAATGAGCAGTTCTTC. Translating gives CASSLAESSYNEQFF.

The chain combines TRBV28 with TRBJ2-5, with D possibly being TRBD2 (5 bases). Germline V CDR1 and CDR2: MDHEN, SYDVKM. The CDR3 sequence is 12 residues long. Deletions cut 6 bases from V and 5 bases from J, with 10 bases between. The CDR3 here is CASRRGGETQYF. The CDR3 bases are TGTGCCAGCAGACGGGGTGGGGAGACCCAGTACTTC.

The chain joins TRBV9 to TRBJ2-1, with 12 bases that match TRBD2. Germline V lookup: CDR1 SGDLS, CDR2 YYNGEE. J lost 6 bases, V lost 4 bases, and 2 bases had no gene match. This CDR3 is 14 amino acids long. CDR3 DNA sequence: TGTGCCAGCAGCTCTAGCGGGAGGGCCAATGAGCAGTTCTTC. Translation gives CASSSSGRANEQFF.

This chain links TRBV7-9 with TRBJ1-5, with D unresolved. The V end lost 2 bases, the J end lost 6 bases, and 14 bases lay between the germline ends. This CDR3 comprises 15 residues. The V gene's germline CDR1 is SEHNR and CDR2 FQNEAQ (reference sequence). The CDR3 region is CASSLTGGSSQPQHF. In DNA, the CDR3 is TGTGCCAGCAGCTTAACTGGCGGGTCTAGTCAGCCCCAGCATTTT.

V and J are TRBV5-4 and TRBJ2-2; 8 nucleotides agree with TRBD2. J was trimmed by 5 bases and V by 3 bases; bases with no gene match: 6. There are 15 residues in the CDR3. Germline V gene sequence: CDR1 SGHNT, CDR2 YYREEE (reference sequence). The CDR3 region is CASSSDGGGTGELFF. The CDR3 DNA reads as TGTGCCAGCAGCTCGGATGGCGGGGGGACCGGGGAGCTGTTTTTT.

This clone was picked up a small number of times. The V and J genes are TRBV7-9 and TRBJ1-1, with a tentative D call TRBD1 (5 bases). CDR3 length: 14 amino acids. V was clipped by 3 bases and J by 5 bases, with 13 bases between them. Per germline, CDR1 SEHNR and CDR2 FQNEAQ (reference sequence). This CDR3 reads CASSLVWQGTEAFF. As DNA, the CDR3 is TGTGCCAGCAGCTTGGTTTGGCAGGGAACTGAAGCTTTCTTT.

This chain links TRBV19 with TRBJ1-1; 9 bases match TRBD1. The CDR3 is made up of 14 amino acids. Trimming removed 7 bases from V and 2 bases from J; junction bases left unmatched: 5. Germline V lookup: CDR1 LNHDA, CDR2 SQIVND (reference sequence). CDR3 DNA: TGTGCCAGTAAAGAGACAGGGGGAAACACTGAAGCTTTCTTT. This gives the protein CASKETGGNTEAFF.

This sequence joins TRBV7-3 and TRBJ2-1; maybe TRBD2 (6 bases). Germline values: CDR1 SGHTA, CDR2 FQGTGA. The CDR3 extends over 14 amino acids. The ends were cut back, 5 bases at V and 7 bases at J, with 15 bases in the middle. The CDR3 here is CASSPYTSRNEQFF. CDR3 nucleotides: TGTGCCAGCAGCCCTTATACTAGCAGGAATGAGCAGTTCTTC.

The rearrangement uses TRBV4-3 and TRBJ1-2, with TRBD1 as a possible D gene (6 bases). Trimming cost V 1 base and J 4 bases, with 22 bases left between them. The CDR3 contains 18 residues. Germline V CDR1 and CDR2: LGHNA, YSLEER. The CDR3 DNA sequence: TGCGCCAGCAGCCAAGGGGGTTCGGGACACCGTCCTGTCTATGGCTACACCTTC. Translating gives CASSQGGSGHRPVYGYTF.

The rearrangement joins TRBV28 to TRBJ2-1; 7 bases are shared with TRBD2. Trimming at V came to 5 bases and at J to 0 bases, leaving 7 bases not matched to a gene. The CDR3 covers 16 residues. CDR1 and CDR2 (germline): MDHEN, SYDVKM. The CDR3 nucleotides are TGTGCCAGCAGTGCCCTAACTAGCGACTCCTACAATGAGCAGTTCTTC. This gives the protein CASSALTSDSYNEQFF.

The chain uses TRBV10-1 and TRBJ1-2, with 10 bases identical to TRBD1. Per the germline V gene, CDR1 is WNHNN and CDR2 is SYGVQD (reference sequence). The trim removed 5 bases at V and 5 bases at J, leaving 5 bases unmatched. This CDR3 contains 14 residues. The CDR3 loop reads CASSPGTGVYGYTF. The CDR3 region has the DNA TGCGCCAGCAGTCCCGGGACAGGGGTGTATGGCTACACCTTC.

The genes are TRBV10-1 and TRBJ2-7; 7 positions agree with TRBD2. Germline assignment: CDR1 WNHNN and CDR2 SYGVQD (reference sequence). V was clipped by 2 bases and J by 0 bases; unmatched bases: 4. The CDR3 has 15 amino acids. The CDR3 DNA reads TGCGCCAGCAGTGAGAGAACTAGCGCCTCCTACGAGCAGTACTTC. Translating gives CASSERTSASYEQYF.

V is TRBV7-2 and J is TRBJ1-1; D remains ambiguous. Germline CDR1 SGHTA, CDR2 FQGNSA. Between the trimmed V and J ends, which lost 4 bases and 3 bases, there was a span of 18 bases. This CDR3 has 16 residues. The CDR3 sequence: CASSYPAQTRHTEAFF. The CDR3 coding sequence is TGTGCCAGCAGCTATCCCGCTCAAACGCGGCACACTGAAGCTTTCTTT.

The rearrangement uses TRBV6-5 and TRBJ2-3; D is uncertain. CDR3 length: 13 residues. Looked up from germline, CDR1 is MNHEY and CDR2 is SVGAGI. The V end lost 2 bases, the J end lost 6 bases, and 9 bases lay between the germline ends. Written as DNA, the CDR3 is TGTGCCAGCAGTTACCTCGTCACTGATACGCAGTATTTT. It codes for CASSYLVTDTQYF.

The sample holds a few counts of this clone. The chain has TRBV19 and TRBJ2-2; 10 positions agree with TRBD1. This CDR3 has 15 residues. With 7 bases clipped from V and 4 bases from J, the junction kept 6 bases outside the gene matches. The V gene's germline CDR1 is LNHDA and CDR2 SQIVND (reference sequence). The CDR3 here is CASTTTGGITGELFF. The CDR3 DNA reads TGTGCCAGTACTACGACAGGGGGCATCACCGGGGAGCTGTTTTTT. Full variable domain (rest looked up from reference TRBV19 and TRBJ2-2): DGGITQSPKYLFRKEGQNVTLSCEQNLNHDAMYWYRQDPGQGLRLIYYSQIVNDFQKGDIAEGYSVSREKKESFPLTVTSAQKNPTAFYLCASTTTGGITGELFFGEGSRLTVL.

The chain recombines TRBV5-1 with TRBJ1-1, with a possible D match to TRBD1 (6 bases). With 1 base removed from V and 1 base from J, the gap between germline ends came to 11 bases. Per germline, CDR1 SGHRS and CDR2 YFSETQ. The CDR3 runs 15 residues. The CDR3 nucleotides are TGCGCCAGCAGCTTGATAACAGGGTGGAACACTGAAGCTTTCTTT. Translation gives CASSLITGWNTEAFF.

The chain links TRBV9 to TRBJ2-7; 10 bases are a match to TRBD2. Germline CDR1 and CDR2: SGDLS and YYNGEE. After removal of 0 bases from V and 1 base from J, the junction contained 7 bases not matched to a gene. The CDR3 consists of 17 residues. Written as DNA, the CDR3 is TGTGCCAGCAGCGTAGGGGGGACTAGCGCAATTTCCTACGAGCAGTACTTC. This codes for CASSVGGTSAISYEQYF.

This sequence joins TRBV19 and TRBJ2-1; perhaps TRBD2 as D (5 bases). CDR3 length: 16 residues. V lost 4 bases, J lost 9 bases, and 22 bases lay in between. CDR1 and CDR2 from the germline V gene are LNHDA and SQIVND (reference sequence). This CDR3 reads CASSTRGGGATIEQFF. The CDR3 DNA reads TGTGCCAGTAGTACCCGTGGCGGAGGCGCCACAATTGAGCAGTTCTTC.

There are a few counts of this clone. The V call is TRBV6-5, the J call TRBJ1-5; D unclear. Trimming stripped 2 bases from V and 7 bases from J, with 15 bases between. The CDR3 is 15 residues long. The germline V gene has CDR1 MNHEY and CDR2 SVGAGI. In nucleotides, the CDR3 is TGTGCCAGCAGTTACAGCGAGAGGGATTACCAGCCCCAGCATTTT. It codes for CASSYSERDYQPQHF.